This T cell receptor beta chain was retrieved from a study of T cell responses to AZD1222 COVID-19 vaccine. Study overall: Analysis merged second doses at about 4 or about 12 weeks.

Assay: immunoSEQ multiplex PCR; the TCRdb copy retains only in-frame clones and omits some. The table has some 110,000 clones, 80% to 90% seen once. With 2 bases removed from V and 1 base from J, the gap between germline ends came to 9 bases. From germline, CDR1 is MNHEY and CDR2 SVGAGI. The CDR3 covers 15 residues. This clone has only one observation. The antigen remains unidentified. Regarding the study as a whole: Donors were mostly white British, more females; clonal diversity possibly underestimated. Spike-specific TCR breadth and depth were elevated following two AZD1222 doses. Reports say nearly half of spike-specific TCRs go after unmutated variant regions.

The genes are TRBV6-5 and TRBJ2-4, with D tentatively TRBD1 (6 bases). The clonotype comes from an adult in good health. This specimen was peripheral blood, taken on day 0 of AZD1222 vaccination. DNA of the CDR3: TGTGCCAGCAGTTACGGGGGCTCGGCCAAAAACATTCAGTACTTC. Translated: CASSYGGSAKNIQYF.